This T cell receptor (beta chain) was retrieved from a study of PD-1 blockade in classical Hodgkin lymphoma. Findings and caveats of the study: Complete responders' baseline diversity resembled that of newly diagnosed patients. Prior therapy or disease activity may underlie the repertoire differences, whose causes remain undefined.

TCRdb's table, derived via immunoSEQ multiplex PCR, lists solely in-frame clones and lacks some. Of around 4,000 clones listed, over 60% were seen once; the top ten hold nearly 35%. The CDR3 length is 14 residues. Germline values: CDR1 MDHEN, CDR2 SYDVKM. V was trimmed by 3 bases and J by 9 bases, leaving 15 bases between them. Worth noting for this clone: Its antigen is not identified.

Time point here: cycle 4 day 1 (C4D1), after 6 weeks of nivolumab. After autologous stem cell transplantation all patients relapsed, and prior brentuximab vedotin exposure differed between cohorts. Thawed PBMCs were the source of CD8+ T cells, obtained through magnetic negative selection. Best outcomes ranged across complete response, partial response and progressive disease. The V and J genes are TRBV28 and TRBJ1-5; tentatively, D is TRBD1 (5 bases). The sample consisted of CD8+ T cells from blood, taken before the fourth cycle of nivolumab. This sequence was found in a human donor with classical Hodgkin lymphoma. The DNA of the CDR3 is TGTGCCAGCAGTTTCGGGACGGGAGCAGGGCCCCAGCATTTT. Translation: CASSFGTGAGPQHF. Full variable domain (outside the CDR3, taken from reference TRBV28 and TRBJ1-5): DVKVTQSSRYLVKRTGEKVFLECVQDMDHENMFWYRQDPGLGLRLIYFSYDVKMKEKGDIPEGYSVSREKKERFSLILESASTNQTSMYLCASSFGTGAGPQHFGDGTRLSIL.